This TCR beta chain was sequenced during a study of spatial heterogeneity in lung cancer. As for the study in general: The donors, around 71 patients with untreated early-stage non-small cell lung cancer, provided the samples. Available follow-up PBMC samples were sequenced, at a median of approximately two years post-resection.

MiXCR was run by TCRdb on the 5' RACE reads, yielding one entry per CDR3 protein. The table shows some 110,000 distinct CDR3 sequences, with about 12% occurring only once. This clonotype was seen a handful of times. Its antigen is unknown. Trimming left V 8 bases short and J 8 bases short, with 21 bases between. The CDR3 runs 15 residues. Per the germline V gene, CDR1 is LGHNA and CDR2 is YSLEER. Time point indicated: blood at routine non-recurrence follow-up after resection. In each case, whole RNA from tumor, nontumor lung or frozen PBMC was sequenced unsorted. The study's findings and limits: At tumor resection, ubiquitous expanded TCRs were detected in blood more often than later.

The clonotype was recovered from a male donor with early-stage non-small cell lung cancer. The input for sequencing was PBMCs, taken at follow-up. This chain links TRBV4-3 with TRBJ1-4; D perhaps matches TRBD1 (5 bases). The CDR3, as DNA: TGCGCCAGCGCCGGGTGGACCGGGGCCGGGGAAAAACTGTTTTTT. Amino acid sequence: CASAGWTGAGEKLFF.